Listed below are T cell receptor beta chains from one sample, sequenced in a study of metastatic and nonmetastatic thyroid tumors. With MiXCR, TCRdb reprocessed the PCR reads. Of 30,000 or so clones in the sample, over 25% are singletons; the top ten hold 7.8%. Sequenced material: blood. Receptor source: a female donor with papillary thyroid cancer or a benign thyroid nodule (not recorded which). Some clones in this sample may be carry-over from other donors' samples. Both conserved end residues are part of each CDR3.

j_call v_call cdr3_aa
TRBJ2-1 TRBV9 CASSSLAGGTYNEQFF
TRBJ2-7 TRBV12-3/TRBV12-4 CASSLGAGQAYEQYF
TRBJ2-1 TRBV20-1 CSASSLLAGGRNEQFF
TRBJ2-7 TRBV7-6 CASSLTWWDEQYF
TRBJ1-6 TRBV10-2 CASTLQGQGANSPLHF
TRBJ1-5 TRBV6-1 CASSEAGVGVSSNQPQHF
TRBJ1-2 TRBV7-9 CASSLDRPGSGYTF
TRBJ1-5 TRBV27 CASSQEGGGQPQHF
TRBJ2-7 TRBV7-6 CASSLAVQGADEQYF
TRBJ2-4 TRBV6-2/TRBV6-3 CASSYGPVTAAKNIQYF
TRBJ2-7 TRBV5-5 CASSLRAGDYEQYF
TRBJ2-7 TRBV27 CASSLWTGSSYEQYF
TRBJ2-3 TRBV6-4 CASSEGGGGTDTQYF
TRBJ1-5 TRBV6-2/TRBV6-3 CASRTLGGPQTNQPQHF
TRBJ2-6 TRBV24-1 CATSDGTAWANVLTF
TRBJ1-2 TRBV20-1 CSARVGYVLGGYTF